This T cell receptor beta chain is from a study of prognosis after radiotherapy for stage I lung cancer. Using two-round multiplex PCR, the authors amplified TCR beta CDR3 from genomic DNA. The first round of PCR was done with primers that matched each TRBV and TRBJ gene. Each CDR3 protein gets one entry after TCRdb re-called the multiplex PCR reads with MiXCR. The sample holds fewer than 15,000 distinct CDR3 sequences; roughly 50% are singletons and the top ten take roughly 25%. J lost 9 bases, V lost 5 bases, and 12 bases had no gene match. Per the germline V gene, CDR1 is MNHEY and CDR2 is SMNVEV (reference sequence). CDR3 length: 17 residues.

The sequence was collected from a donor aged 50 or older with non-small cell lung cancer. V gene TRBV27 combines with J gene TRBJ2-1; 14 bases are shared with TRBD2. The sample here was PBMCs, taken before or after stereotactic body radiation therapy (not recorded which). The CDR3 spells CASSPGPGLAGDGEQFF. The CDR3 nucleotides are TGTGCCAGCAGTCCAGGGCCGGGACTAGCGGGAGATGGTGAGCAGTTCTTC.